This is a list of T cell receptor beta chains from one sample in a study of CD8+ T cells in alopecia areata. The data were produced by immunoSEQ multiplex PCR, yet TCRdb's version contains in-frame clones alone and is incomplete. The sample lists about 200,000 clones; approximately 53% were seen once. Sequencing was done on a sample of CD8+ T cells sorted from blood. The receptor source for this set is a human donor in good health. CDR3s include the opening cysteine and the closing phenylalanine or tryptophan. Fields, in order: clone size, J gene, V gene, D gene, CDR3 DNA, CDR3 protein. A D gene is named only where the DNA matches it firmly. Clone size appears in some rows only: once, few, many, or a class for an expanded clone.

>.|TRBJ2-3|TRBV7-9|TRBD2
TGTGCCAGCAGCTTTAATTCCTGGGGACTAGCGGAAAGCACAGATACGCAGTATTTT
CASSFNSWGLAESTDTQYF
>.|TRBJ1-6|TRBV6-5|.
TGTGCCAGCAGTTACAGGGTTACCTCACCCCTCCACTTT
CASSYRVTSPLHF
>.|TRBJ1-5|TRBV7-9|TRBD1
TGTGCCAGCAGCTCTACACAGGACAGGAGCAATCAGCCCCAGCATTTT
CASSSTQDRSNQPQHF
>few|TRBJ1-1|TRBV19|.
TGTGCCAGTAGTATCGGAAAAGGGAGAAACACTGAAGCTTTCTTT
CASSIGKGRNTEAFF
>.|TRBJ2-6|TRBV29-1|.
TGCAGCGTTGTATTGGGGGACGTCAGTCCTGGGGCCAACGTCCTGACTTTC
CSVVLGDVSPGANVLTF
>.|TRBJ1-1|TRBV6-5|.
TGTGCCAGCAGTTTGAGGCCGGTAGGGACTGAAGCTTTCTTT
CASSLRPVGTEAFF
>.|TRBJ2-1|TRBV27|TRBD2
TGTGCCAGCAGTTTAGGGACTACCCTATACAATGAGCAGTTCTTC
CASSLGTTLYNEQFF
>.|TRBJ1-2|TRBV19|.
TGTGCCAGTAGCCCCTCGTGGGGCCTTAACTATGGCTACACCTTC
CASSPSWGLNYGYTF
>.|TRBJ2-1|TRBV6-6|.
TGTGCCAGCAGTCAAGACACTCCTGGGAATGAGCAGTTCTTC
CASSQDTPGNEQFF
>.|TRBJ1-1|TRBV29-1|.
TGCAGCGTTGTTCAGGGGGAAGCTTTCTTT
CSVVQGEAFF
>.|TRBJ2-5|TRBV15|TRBD2
TGTGCCACCAGCAGGTGGGAACTAGCGGGGGACAACCAAGAGACCCAGTACTTC
CATSRWELAGDNQETQYF
>.|TRBJ2-2|TRBV6-5|.
TGTGCCAGCAGTTACCTCGCCGGGGAGCTGTTTTTT
CASSYLAGELFF
>few|TRBJ2-7|TRBV29-1|.
TGCAGCGTTGAAGAAGGAGCCTACGAGCAGTACTTC
CSVEEGAYEQYF
>many|TRBJ2-7|TRBV29-1|TRBD1
TGCAGCGTCACCGGGACAGGGGGCGAGCAGTACTTC
CSVTGTGGEQYF
>few|TRBJ2-5|TRBV7-9|.
TGTGCCAGCAGCGGGGCTGGGGAGACCCAGTACTTC
CASSGAGETQYF
>.|TRBJ2-3|TRBV29-1|.
TGCAGCGTTGTTAGTTCCAGCACAGATACGCAGTATTTT
CSVVSSSTDTQYF
>.|TRBJ2-7|TRBV19|.
TGTGCCAGTAGTGACGGAGACATACCCGTCGAGCAGTACTTC
CASSDGDIPVEQYF
>.|TRBJ2-5|TRBV6-1|.
TGTGCCAGCAGTGAAGGAGCAGGTAGTCAAGAGACCCAGTACTTC
CASSEGAGSQETQYF
>.|TRBJ1-2|TRBV29-1|.
TGCAGCGTCCACGACGCATATAACACTCGTGGAGGCTACACCTTC
CSVHDAYNTRGGYTF
>.|TRBJ2-3|TRBV7-9|.
TGTGCCAGCAGGGCCCCGACAGGACCTTCGACAGATACGCAGTATTTT
CASRAPTGPSTDTQYF
>.|TRBJ1-1|TRBV29-1|.
TGCAGCCTTCTGTACGGGACTGAAGCTTTCTTT
CSLLYGTEAFF
>.|TRBJ2-5|TRBV6-5|.
TGTGCCAGCACCCCATCGGGGATGGGGGAGACCCAGTACTTC
CASTPSGMGETQYF
>.|TRBJ2-3|TRBV4-1|TRBD1
TGCGCCAGCAGCCAAGGGGACAGGGGCGCAGATACGCAGTATTTT
CASSQGDRGADTQYF
>.|TRBJ2-5|TRBV7-8|TRBD2
TGTGCCAGCAGCTCCCCGACTAGCGGGGGGGAGGAGACCCAGTACTTC
CASSSPTSGGEETQYF
>once|TRBJ2-1|TRBV29-1|.
TGCAGCGTGGCGTGGGGAGCTCTCGATGAGCAGTTCTTC
CSVAWGALDEQFF
>once|TRBJ2-3|TRBV7-2|.
TGTGCCACGGGAAGGGGGACAGATACGCAGTATTTT
CATGRGTDTQYF
>.|TRBJ2-1|TRBV27|.
TGTGCCAGCAGTTTGGACCTATACAATGAGCAGTTCTTC
CASSLDLYNEQFF
>.|TRBJ2-7|TRBV13|TRBD1
TGTGCCAGCAGCCCCAGGGACAGGCCCTACGAGCAGTACTTC
CASSPRDRPYEQYF